This T cell receptor (beta chain) was found in a study of T cells in Graves' hyperthyroidism and ophthalmopathy. Amplified TCR beta CDR3 regions derived from RNA transcripts. When the TCR CDR3 underwent first-round RT-PCR, the HTBI primer set was used. Via MiXCR, TCRdb re-called the multiplex PCR reads, giving one row per CDR3 protein. The data show hundreds of thousands of distinct CDR3 sequences, 15% to 20% seen once. This clonotype has only a few counts. The CDR3 runs to 14 residues. Germline-derived CDR1 and CDR2 are LGHDT and YNNKEL (reference sequence). Trimming shortened V by 4 bases and J by 1 base, and 10 bases separated the two germline ends.

This clonotype originated in a woman younger than 35 with Graves' hyperthyroidism. The sequencing input was blood. This chain uses TRBV3-1 with TRBJ1-1; the D gene is possibly TRBD1 (5 bases). For the CDR3, the DNA is TGTGCCAGCAGCCGCAGGGTGGCGAACACTGAAGCTTTCTTT. Translating it yields CASSRRVANTEAFF.